This passage covers 29 T cell receptor beta chains from one sample sequenced in a study of Ad26.COV2.S vaccination and SARS-CoV-2 variants. This table comes from immunoSEQ multiplex PCR, and its TCRdb copy is limited to in-frame clones, with some not included. The data contain hundreds of thousands of clones, around 89% of them seen just once; the ten biggest clones take up about 1.5%. Regarding treatment: some 20 received Ad26.COV2.S at low or high dose, single or two shots; roughly 5 received placebo; per-sample allocation not given. Sampling took place 63 days after the first vaccine or placebo injection. The specimen was peripheral blood, collected in a trial of Ad26.COV2.S vaccine versus placebo. All receptors derive from a person aged 18 to 65 who received the Ad26.COV2.S COVID-19 vaccine or a placebo.

This clone was detected only once. The chain is built from TRBV19 and TRBJ2-3; D remains unclear. The CDR3 runs 11 residues. V was clipped by 4 bases and J by 4 bases, with 3 bases between them. Germline CDR1 and CDR2: LNHDA and SQIVND (reference sequence). This CDR3 reads CASSRADTQYF. The CDR3 DNA reads as TGTGCCAGTAGTAGGGCAGATACGCAGTATTTT.

The chain combines TRBV3-1 (or the pseudogene TRBV3-2) with TRBJ2-1; no clear D gene. Germline V gene sequence: CDR1 LGHDT, CDR2 YNNKEL (reference sequence). The CDR3 sequence is 16 residues long. V lost 0 bases and J 4 bases, leaving 13 bases between the germline ends. CDR3 region: CASSQDAPVLYNEQFF. For the CDR3, the DNA is TGTGCCAGCAGCCAAGATGCGCCCGTACTTTACAATGAGCAGTTCTTC.

As for this clone: The junction and the germline gene differ at one end; a read error may be behind it. The CDR3: CAGSRGTNSPLHF. CDR3 DNA: TGTGCCGGGAGCCGAGGGACAAATTCACCCCTCCACTTT. The chain recombines TRBV30 with TRBJ1-6; the D gene is possibly TRBD1 (6 bases). Germline V gene sequence: CDR1 GTSNPN, CDR2 SVGIG (reference sequence). CDR3 length equals 13 residues. Variable domain in full (rest from reference TRBV30 and TRBJ1-6): SQTIHQWPATLVQPVGSPLSLECTVEGTSNPNLYWYRQAAGRGLQLLFYSVGIGQISSEVPQNLSASRPQDRQFILSSKKLLLSDSGFYLCAGSRGTNSPLHFGNGTRLTVT.

The chain couples TRBV2 to TRBJ1-6, with 8 bases that match TRBD1. The V gene's germline CDR1 is SNHLY and CDR2 FYNNEI. V lost 5 bases to trimming and J lost 10 bases; unmatched junction nucleotides: 7. This CDR3 spans 14 amino acids. CDR3 protein: CASSLDRVGSPLHF. The DNA for the CDR3 is TGTGCCAGCAGTCTGGACAGGGTTGGCTCACCCCTCCACTTT.

This chain links TRBV29-1 with TRBJ1-1; D not certain. The CDR3 covers 14 residues. Germline CDR1 and CDR2: SQVTM and ANQGSEA. The germline V and J ends were trimmed by 4 bases and 0 bases, with 12 bases remaining between them. The CDR3 DNA sequence: TGCAGCGTTGTGTGGGAGTGGGTGAACACTGAAGCTTTCTTT. Its translation is CSVVWEWVNTEAFF.

This clone was picked up one time. This chain links TRBV9 with TRBJ2-7, with TRBD2 matching over 11 bases. The J segment lost 7 bases and the V segment lost 0 bases, leaving 12 bases of the junction unmatched. CDR3 size: 17 residues. Germline CDR1 reads SGDLS; CDR2 reads YYNGEE. The CDR3 bases are TGTGCCAGCAGCGTAGGACTAGCGGGATACAACACGGGGGAGCAGTACTTC. It specifies CASSVGLAGYNTGEQYF. Full variable domain (rest looked up from reference TRBV9 and TRBJ2-7): DSGVTQTPKHLITATGQRVTLRCSPRSGDLSVYWYQQSLDQGLQFLIQYYNGEERAKGNILERFSAQQFPDLHSELNLSSLELGDSALYFCASSVGLAGYNTGEQYFGPGTRLTVT.

The V call is TRBV4-3, the J call TRBJ1-4; D is possibly TRBD1 (5 bases). CDR3 size: 16 residues. V lost 1 base and J 0 bases, leaving 9 bases between the germline ends. In germline, CDR1 is LGHNA, CDR2 YSLEER. CDR3 sequence (DNA): TGCGCCAGCAGCCAAGGGACACTTGCAACTAATGAAAAACTGTTTTTT. It specifies CASSQGTLATNEKLFF.

The rearrangement joins TRBV7-8 to TRBJ2-1, with TRBD2 as a possible D gene (5 bases). CDR3 length equals 14 residues. Per germline, CDR1 SGHVS and CDR2 FQNEAQ. Trimming cost V 2 bases and J 7 bases, with 12 bases left between them. In nucleotides, the CDR3 is TGTGCCAGCAGCTTACTAGGTAGGAGGAATGAGCAGTTCTTC. This translates into CASSLLGRRNEQFF.

V gene TRBV6-2 or TRBV6-3 combines with J gene TRBJ2-2, with 12 nucleotides matching TRBD2. This CDR3 has 15 amino acids. After removal of 6 bases from V and 7 bases from J, the junction contained 6 bases not matched to a gene. Germline V gives CDR1 MNHEY, CDR2 SVGEGT. The CDR3 nucleotides read TGTGCCAGCAGACCTAGCGGGGGGGCCGGCGGGGAGCTGTTTTTT. Its protein product is CASRPSGGAGGELFF.

Comment on this clone: This same CDR3 is encoded by further DNA sequences in the sample. The rearrangement links TRBV10-3 to TRBJ1-2, with D perhaps matching TRBD1 (5 bases). The germline V gene encodes CDR1 ENHRY and CDR2 SYGVKD. This CDR3 is built from 14 residues. V was shortened by 0 bases and J by 2 bases, with 7 bases between the two germline ends. CDR3 amino acids: CAISESGLNYGYTF. The CDR3 coding sequence is TGTGCCATCAGTGAGTCGGGGCTGAACTATGGCTACACCTTC.

The V call is TRBV3-1 (or the pseudogene TRBV3-2), the J call TRBJ2-3, with 9 bases identical to TRBD2. The CDR3 sequence is 16 residues long. Germline CDR1 and CDR2: LGHDT and YNNKEL (reference sequence). V gave up 4 bases and J gave up 5 bases; unmatched junction bases: 10. The CDR3 bases are TGTGCCAGCAGCCCCGGGGCTAGCGGGAATGAAGATACGCAGTATTTT. Its translation: CASSPGASGNEDTQYF.

The chain uses TRBV5-1 and TRBJ2-1; 8 bases fit TRBD2. Germline loops: CDR1 SGHRS, CDR2 YFSETQ. The CDR3 totals 18 residues. V shed 2 bases, J shed 0 bases, and the junction held 10 bases outside the gene matches. CDR3 loop: CASSLGWEGTSSYNEQFF. As DNA, the CDR3 is TGCGCCAGCAGCTTAGGGTGGGAGGGGACTAGCTCCTACAATGAGCAGTTCTTC. The variable domain in full, with the rest retrieved from reference TRBV5-1 and TRBJ2-1, is KAGVTQTPRYLIKTRGQQVTLSCSPISGHRSVSWYQQTPGQGLQFLFEYFSETQRNKGNFPGRFSGRQFSNSRSEMNVSTLELGDSALYLCASSLGWEGTSSYNEQFFGPGTRLTVL.

As regards this clone: Other DNA sequences from this sample encode an identical CDR3 as well. This chain links TRBV2 with TRBJ2-7; unclear D gene. Trimming took off 3 bases at V and 3 bases at J, with 3 bases between the two ends. CDR1 SNHLY and CDR2 FYNNEI come from the germline V gene. This CDR3 is built from 11 residues. The CDR3 sequence: CASSEYYEQYF. Here the CDR3 DNA reads TGTGCCAGCAGTGAGTACTACGAGCAGTACTTC.

The rearrangement uses TRBV6-5 and TRBJ2-2, with TRBD1 matching 11 bases. CDR3 length equals 15 residues. V shed 4 bases, J shed 5 bases, and the junction held 3 bases outside the gene matches. CDR1 MNHEY and CDR2 SVGAGI come from the germline V gene. CDR3 sequence (DNA): TGTGCCAGCAGTTTGGACAGGGGGCCTACCGGGGAGCTGTTTTTT. It translates to CASSLDRGPTGELFF.

The chain recombines TRBV11-3 with TRBJ1-1; unclear D gene. Trimming pared 2 bases from V and 4 bases from J, leaving 8 bases between. CDR3 length: 13 residues. Germline V gene sequence: CDR1 SGHNT, CDR2 YENEEA. CDR3 nucleotide sequence: TGTGCCAGCAGCTTACGAGGGAGCACTGAAGCTTTCTTT. This sequence encodes CASSLRGSTEAFF.

V usage is TRBV6-5 and J usage is TRBJ2-7; maybe TRBD1 (5 bases). V dropped 6 bases and J dropped 1 base, with 13 bases sitting between them. Germline V gene sequence: CDR1 MNHEY, CDR2 SVGAGI. The CDR3 contains 14 residues. The CDR3 region is CASRKDSLSYEQYF. The CDR3 bases are TGTGCCAGCAGAAAAGACAGTCTTTCCTACGAGCAGTACTTC.

The rearrangement joins TRBV29-1 to TRBJ1-3, with 8 nucleotides matching TRBD1. The CDR3 has 13 amino acids. The V and J ends lost 7 bases and 3 bases, in that order; junction bases with no gene match: 5. Germline CDR1 and CDR2: SQVTM and ANQGSEA. The CDR3 DNA sequence: TGCAGCGCTGGGACAGGCAGTGGAAACACCATATATTTT. Translating it yields CSAGTGSGNTIYF.

This clone was seen a few times. The chain couples TRBV19 to TRBJ1-1; TRBD1 is a possible D gene (6 bases). The germline gives CDR1 LNHDA, CDR2 SQIVND (reference sequence). CDR3 length: 15 residues. Trimming stripped 3 bases from V and 3 bases from J, with 14 bases between. The CDR3 DNA is TGTGCCAGTAGTATGAACAGGGAGTGGGACACTGAAGCTTTCTTT. Amino acids: CASSMNREWDTEAFF.

This chain links TRBV5-4 with TRBJ2-5; possible D gene TRBD1, 5 bases. V lost 1 base and J lost 3, with 10 bases in between. The germline V gene encodes CDR1 SGHNT and CDR2 YYREEE (reference sequence). This CDR3 has 14 residues. The CDR3 region has the DNA TGTGCCAGCAGCTTGCGGACAACGGAAGAGACCCAGTACTTC. Amino acids: CASSLRTTEETQYF.

The V call is TRBV5-1, the J call TRBJ1-1; D gene unclear. V lost 4 bases, J lost 1 base, and 8 bases lay in between. The CDR3 has 13 amino acids. In germline, CDR1 is SGHRS, CDR2 YFSETQ. The CDR3: CASSPLRNTEAFF. For the CDR3, the DNA is TGCGCCAGCAGCCCCCTACGGAACACTGAAGCTTTCTTT.

The rearrangement uses TRBV25-1 and TRBJ1-1, with a tentative D call TRBD1 (6 bases). This CDR3 is 15 amino acids long. From germline, CDR1 is MGHDK and CDR2 SYGVNS. Trimming left V 1 base short and J 0 bases short, with 9 bases between. CDR3 protein: CASSEWGGLNTEAFF. CDR3 DNA sequence: TGTGCCAGCAGTGAATGGGGGGGGCTGAACACTGAAGCTTTCTTT.

V gene TRBV16 combines with J gene TRBJ1-2; 9 bases are shared with TRBD1. Looked up from germline, CDR1 is KGHSY and CDR2 is FQNENV. J lost 7 bases, V lost 0 bases, and 12 bases had no gene match. The CDR3 contains 17 residues. CDR3 region: CASSQSFRVQGAFGYTF. DNA of the CDR3: TGTGCCAGCAGCCAATCTTTCCGGGTACAGGGGGCTTTTGGCTACACCTTC.

The chain joins TRBV6-5 to TRBJ1-2; TRBD1 aligns across 9 bases. Germline V CDR1 and CDR2: MNHEY, SVGAGI. With 6 bases clipped from V and 5 bases from J, the junction kept 4 bases outside the gene matches. The CDR3 has 13 amino acids. Here the CDR3 DNA reads TGTGCCAGCAGGATACAGGGGGCGTATGGCTACACCTTC. It specifies CASRIQGAYGYTF.

The rearrangement uses TRBV29-1 and TRBJ2-3; TRBD2 matches at 9 bases. CDR1 and CDR2 from the germline V gene are SQVTM and ANQGSEA. Trimming took 7 bases from V and 4 from J; bases not matched to a gene: 18. The CDR3 loop spans 17 amino acids. This CDR3 reads CSGAGGRNMVGSDTQYF. The CDR3 DNA reads TGCAGCGGAGCGGGAGGCCGGAATATGGTCGGCTCAGATACGCAGTATTTT.

The sample holds one count of this clone. The CDR3 spells CASSLLADADTQYF. The CDR3 bases are TGCGCCAGCAGCTTGCTAGCGGACGCAGATACGCAGTATTTT. V gene TRBV5-1 combines with J gene TRBJ2-3; 7 nucleotides align to TRBD2. Germline V gene lookup returns CDR1 SGHRS and CDR2 YFSETQ. The CDR3 covers 14 residues. V was pared by 1 base and J by 4 bases, with 3 bases of the junction left unmatched.

This chain links TRBV6-5 with TRBJ2-2; D unclear. CDR3 length equals 15 residues. Germline V CDR1 and CDR2: MNHEY, SVGAGI. Trimming left V 4 bases short and J 1 base short, with 10 bases between. The CDR3 sequence is CASSSTYRNTGELFF. Here the CDR3 DNA reads TGTGCCAGCAGTTCGACTTACAGGAACACCGGGGAGCTGTTTTTT.

This clone was recorded a few times. The chain uses TRBV6-5 and TRBJ1-5; TRBD1 matches 10 bases. Germline trimming cut 7 bases from V and 6 bases from J; bases unmatched to any gene: 6. The CDR3 has 14 amino acids. Germline CDR1 reads MNHEY; CDR2 reads SVGAGI. The CDR3, as DNA: TGTGCCAGCAAAAGACAGGGGGCTAGTCAGCCCCAGCATTTT. As protein: CASKRQGASQPQHF.

V gene TRBV7-2 combines with J gene TRBJ2-3; D might be TRBD2 (5 bases). The germline V gene encodes CDR1 SGHTA and CDR2 FQGNSA. CDR3 length: 14 residues. Trimming took 4 bases from V and 5 from J, leaving 13 bases between them. CDR3 residues: CASSYGSTRDTQYF. CDR3 bases: TGTGCCAGCAGCTATGGTTCCACTAGAGATACGCAGTATTTT.

This clone showed up just a few times. The gene calls are TRBV29-1 and TRBJ1-2; D may be TRBD1 (5 bases). CDR1 and CDR2 (germline): SQVTM, ANQGSEA. V lost 6 bases and J 6 bases, leaving 11 bases between the germline ends. The CDR3 covers 11 residues. CDR3 protein: CSVRLGDGYTF. The DNA of the CDR3 is TGCAGCGTACGACTAGGGGATGGCTACACCTTC.